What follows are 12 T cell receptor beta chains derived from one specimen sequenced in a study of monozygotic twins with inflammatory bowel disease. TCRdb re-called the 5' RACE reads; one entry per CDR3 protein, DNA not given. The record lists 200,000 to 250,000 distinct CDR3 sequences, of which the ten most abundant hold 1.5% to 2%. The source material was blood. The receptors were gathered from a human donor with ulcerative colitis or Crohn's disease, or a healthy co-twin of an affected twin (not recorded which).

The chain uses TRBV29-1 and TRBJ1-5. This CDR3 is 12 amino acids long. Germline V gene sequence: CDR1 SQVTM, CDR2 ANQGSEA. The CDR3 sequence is CSPRERNQPQHF.

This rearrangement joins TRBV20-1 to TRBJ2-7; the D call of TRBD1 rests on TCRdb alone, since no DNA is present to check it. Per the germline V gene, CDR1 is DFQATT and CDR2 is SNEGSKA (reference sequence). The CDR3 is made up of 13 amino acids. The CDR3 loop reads CSAYRTSSYEQYF.

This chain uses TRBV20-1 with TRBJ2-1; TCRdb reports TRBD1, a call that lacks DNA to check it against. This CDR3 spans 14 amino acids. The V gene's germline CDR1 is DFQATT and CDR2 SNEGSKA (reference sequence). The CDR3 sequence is CSARQTGGRYEQFF.

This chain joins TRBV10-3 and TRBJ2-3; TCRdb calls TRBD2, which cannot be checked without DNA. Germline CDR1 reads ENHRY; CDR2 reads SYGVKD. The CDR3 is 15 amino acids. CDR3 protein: CAISEPLAGRDTQYF.

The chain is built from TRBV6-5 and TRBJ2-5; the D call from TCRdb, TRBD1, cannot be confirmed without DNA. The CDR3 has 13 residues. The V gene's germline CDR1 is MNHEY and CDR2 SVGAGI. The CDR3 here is CASTGTGRETQYF.

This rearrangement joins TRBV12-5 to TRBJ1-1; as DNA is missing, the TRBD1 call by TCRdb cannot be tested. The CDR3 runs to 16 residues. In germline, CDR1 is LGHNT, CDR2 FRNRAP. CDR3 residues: CASGTGTGRPNTEAFF.

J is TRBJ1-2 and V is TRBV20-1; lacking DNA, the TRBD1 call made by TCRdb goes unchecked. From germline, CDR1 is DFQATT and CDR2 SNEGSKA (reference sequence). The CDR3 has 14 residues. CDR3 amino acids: CSARPGQNRNGYTF.

This CDR3 reads CATMTGGGETQYF. The chain couples TRBV5-1 to TRBJ2-5; the TCRdb D gene call, TRBD1, has no DNA to confirm it. This CDR3 has 13 residues. CDR1 is SGHRS, CDR2 YFSETQ, per germline.

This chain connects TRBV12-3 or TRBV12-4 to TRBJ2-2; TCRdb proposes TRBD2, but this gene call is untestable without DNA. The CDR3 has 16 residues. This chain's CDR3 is CASSPTGSLNTGELFF.

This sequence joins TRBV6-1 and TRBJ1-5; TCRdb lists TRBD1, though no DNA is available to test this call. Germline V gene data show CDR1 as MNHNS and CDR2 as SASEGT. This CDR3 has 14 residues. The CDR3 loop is CATKGGQLNQPQHF.

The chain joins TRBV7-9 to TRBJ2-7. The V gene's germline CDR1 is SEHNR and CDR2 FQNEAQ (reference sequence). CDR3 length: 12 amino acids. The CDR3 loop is CASSRYSYEQYF.

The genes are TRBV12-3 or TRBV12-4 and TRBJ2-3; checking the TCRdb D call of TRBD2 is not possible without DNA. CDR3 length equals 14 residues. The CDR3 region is CASKRAGPPDTQYF.